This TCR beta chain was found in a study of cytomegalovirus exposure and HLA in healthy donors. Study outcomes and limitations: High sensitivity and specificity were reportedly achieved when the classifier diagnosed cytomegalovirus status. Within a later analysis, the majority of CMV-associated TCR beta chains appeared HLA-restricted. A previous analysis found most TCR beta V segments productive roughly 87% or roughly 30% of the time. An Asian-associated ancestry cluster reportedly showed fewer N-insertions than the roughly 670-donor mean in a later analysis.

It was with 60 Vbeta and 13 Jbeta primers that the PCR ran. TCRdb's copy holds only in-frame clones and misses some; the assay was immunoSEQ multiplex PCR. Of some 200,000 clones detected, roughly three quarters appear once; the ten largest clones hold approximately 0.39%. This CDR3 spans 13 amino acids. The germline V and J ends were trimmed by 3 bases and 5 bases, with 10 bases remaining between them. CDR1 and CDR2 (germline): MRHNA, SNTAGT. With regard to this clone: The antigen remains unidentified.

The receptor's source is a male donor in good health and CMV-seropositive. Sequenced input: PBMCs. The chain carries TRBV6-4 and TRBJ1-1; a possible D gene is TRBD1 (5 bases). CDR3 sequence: CASSDGAGTEAFF. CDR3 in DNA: TGTGCCAGCAGTGATGGAGCAGGGACTGAAGCTTTCTTT.